The 32 T cell receptor beta chains in this list originate from one sample, sequenced in a study of cytomegalovirus exposure and HLA in healthy donors. Primers for the PCR totalled 60 Vbeta and 13 Jbeta. TCRdb's copy holds only in-frame clones and misses some; the assay was immunoSEQ multiplex PCR. The sample lists over 110,000 clones; around three quarters were seen once. Sequenced sample: PBMCs. Receptors originate from a woman younger than 35 in good health and CMV-seropositive.

A few counts support this clone. This chain uses TRBV7-2 with TRBJ2-1; possible D gene TRBD2, 5 bases. Germline assignment: CDR1 SGHTA and CDR2 FQGNSA. V shed 1 base and J shed 5 bases, with 9 bases lying between them. The CDR3 runs 14 residues. CDR3 residues: CASSLGGSNNEQFF. CDR3 nucleotide sequence: TGTGCCAGCAGCTTAGGAGGGTCAAACAATGAGCAGTTCTTC.

The chain joins TRBV9 to TRBJ2-1; 7 bases are shared with TRBD1. The CDR3 is 16 amino acids. Germline loops: CDR1 SGDLS, CDR2 YYNGEE. The trim removed 0 bases at V and 2 bases at J, leaving 5 bases unmatched. The CDR3 here is CASSVAGTATYNEQFF. CDR3 coding DNA: TGTGCCAGCAGCGTAGCTGGGACAGCCACCTACAATGAGCAGTTCTTC.

The chain uses TRBV5-1 and TRBJ2-5, with 9 bases lining up with TRBD1. Losses at the gene ends were 4 bases for V and 2 bases for J; bases not matched to a gene: 9. Germline V CDR1 and CDR2: SGHRS, YFSETQ. The CDR3 runs 16 residues. Here the CDR3 reads CASSPTGTGWQETQYF. DNA of the CDR3: TGCGCCAGCAGCCCGACCGGGACAGGGTGGCAAGAGACCCAGTACTTC.

The chain joins TRBV4-2 to TRBJ2-2; TRBD2 matches at 9 bases. This CDR3 has 16 residues. After removal of 1 base from V and 6 bases from J, the junction contained 6 bases not matched to a gene. From germline, CDR1 is LGHNA and CDR2 YNFKEQ. For the CDR3, the DNA is TGTGCCAGCAGCCAAGTGGGCGGGGGGGCTTCCGGGGAGCTGTTTTTT. It specifies CASSQVGGGASGELFF.

The DNA of the CDR3 is TGTGCCAGCAGCTTAATAGGTTTGCAGGACCAAGAGACCCAGTACTTC. This encodes CASSLIGLQDQETQYF. The gene calls are TRBV11-2 and TRBJ2-5; no clear D. This CDR3 region has 16 residues. Deletions cut 2 bases from V and 0 bases from J, with 13 bases between. In germline, CDR1 is SGHAT, CDR2 FQNNGV.

The table lists this clone with a count of one. The rearrangement uses TRBV6-1 and TRBJ1-5; 7 bases are a match to TRBD1. The ends lost 6 bases at V and 4 bases at J; junction bases unmatched: 6. Germline CDR1 reads MNHNS; CDR2 reads SASEGT. This CDR3 contains 14 residues. The CDR3 protein is CASRPGQLNQPQHF. The CDR3, as DNA: TGTGCCAGCAGACCGGGACAGTTAAATCAGCCCCAGCATTTT.

The rearrangement links TRBV2 to TRBJ2-7; maybe TRBD1 (6 bases). Germline V CDR1 and CDR2: SNHLY, FYNNEI. This CDR3 is 13 amino acids long. Trimming shortened V by 7 bases and J by 5 bases, and 15 bases separated the two germline ends. CDR3 sequence reads: CASTGQGRDEQYF. The CDR3 nucleotides are TGTGCCAGCACCGGGCAGGGGCGAGACGAGCAGTACTTC. Complete variable domain (other parts from reference TRBV2 and TRBJ2-7): EPEVTQTPSHQVTQMGQEVILRCVPISNHLYFYWYRQILGQKVEFLVSFYNNEISEKSEIFDDQFSVERPDGSNFTLKIRSTKLEDSAMYFCASTGQGRDEQYFGPGTRLTVT.

The CDR3 here is CASTTGAADYGYTF. The CDR3 coding sequence is TGTGCCAGCACCACAGGGGCCGCCGACTATGGCTACACCTTC. The chain combines TRBV6-6 with TRBJ1-2; 7 positions agree with TRBD1. Germline loops: CDR1 MNHNY, CDR2 SVGAGI (reference sequence). The junction had 8 bases not matched to a gene; V was cut back by 7 bases and J by 3 bases. The length of the CDR3 is 14 residues.

The V call is TRBV7-9, the J call TRBJ2-1; TRBD1 is a possible D gene (5 bases). This CDR3 comprises 14 residues. V was cut by 1 base and J by 9 bases, with 13 bases left in between. Germline values: CDR1 SEHNR, CDR2 FQNEAQ (reference sequence). The chain's CDR3 is CASSLGRREGEQFF. The CDR3 bases are TGTGCCAGCAGCTTAGGTCGCAGGGAAGGTGAGCAGTTCTTC.

This rearrangement joins TRBV5-4 to TRBJ2-5, with 9 nucleotides matching TRBD1. CDR3 length equals 16 residues. The V segment lost 2 bases and the J segment 5 bases; nucleotides outside the gene matches: 10. Germline loops: CDR1 SGHNT, CDR2 YYREEE (reference sequence). The CDR3 DNA follows: TGTGCCAGCAGCTTAGCCACAGGGGGCTGGAGGGAGACCCAGTACTTC. Amino acid sequence: CASSLATGGWRETQYF.

The V and J genes are TRBV5-1 and TRBJ1-2, with 9 bases identical to TRBD1. V lost 4 bases to trimming and J lost 2 bases; unmatched junction nucleotides: 9. Germline CDR1 and CDR2: SGHRS and YFSETQ. The CDR3 loop spans 16 amino acids. This CDR3 is CASSVAGQGLNYGYTF. The CDR3 DNA sequence: TGCGCCAGCAGCGTAGCGGGACAGGGCTTGAACTATGGCTACACCTTC.

The CDR3 DNA sequence: TGCGCCAGCAGCCCCGGGACAGGGGATGGGGAGCAGTTCTTC. Translated, it gives CASSPGTGDGEQFF. This chain joins TRBV5-1 and TRBJ2-1; 10 nucleotides align to TRBD1. The V gene's germline CDR1 is SGHRS and CDR2 YFSETQ. Germline trimming cut 4 bases from V and 10 bases from J; bases unmatched to any gene: 8. CDR3 length equals 14 residues.

The chain links TRBV29-1 to TRBJ1-4; unclear D gene. In germline, CDR1 is SQVTM, CDR2 ANQGSEA. The V and J ends lost 4 bases and 8 bases respectively, with 11 bases between them. This CDR3 is built from 12 residues. In DNA, the CDR3 is TGCAGCGTTGGCCAGACTGGCGAAAAACTGTTTTTT. Protein sequence: CSVGQTGEKLFF. The full variable domain, rest sourced from reference TRBV29-1 and TRBJ1-4, is SAVISQKPSRDICQRGTSLTIQCQVDSQVTMMFWYRQQPGQSLTLIATANQGSEATYESGFVIDKFPISRPNLTFSTLTVSNMSPEDSSIYLCSVGQTGEKLFFGSGTQLSVL.

The rearrangement links TRBV2 to TRBJ2-7, with 9 bases identical to TRBD1. Germline V gives CDR1 SNHLY, CDR2 FYNNEI. The length of the CDR3 is 14 residues. The V segment lost 8 bases and the J segment 4 bases; nucleotides outside the gene matches: 9. This CDR3 is CASGSGTGIYEQYF. The CDR3 nucleotides are TGTGCCAGCGGGTCCGGGACAGGGATTTACGAGCAGTACTTC.

This chain connects TRBV6-5 to TRBJ1-2; D not resolved. CDR1 is MNHEY and CDR2 is SVGAGI in the germline V gene. V lost 6 bases, J lost 4 bases, and 3 bases lay in between. There are 10 residues in the CDR3. CDR3 sequence: CASSSYGYTF. CDR3 nucleotides: TGTGCCAGCAGCTCCTATGGCTACACCTTC.

This chain links TRBV4-1 with TRBJ2-1, with D possibly TRBD2 on 5 matching bases. The CDR3 runs to 15 residues. Germline V gene lookup returns CDR1 MGHRA and CDR2 YSYEKL. Deletions cut 1 base from V and 7 bases from J, with 14 bases between. For the CDR3, the DNA is TGCGCCAGCAGCCAAGGGACTTCATCGGGGAATGAGCAGTTCTTC. Encoded protein: CASSQGTSSGNEQFF.

The chain is built from TRBV10-1 and TRBJ2-3; tentative D call: TRBD2 (5 bases). This CDR3 contains 14 residues. V shed 3 bases and J shed 7 bases, with 14 bases lying between them. From germline, CDR1 is WNHNN and CDR2 SYGVQD (reference sequence). The CDR3 nucleotides read TGCGCCAGCAGTGAATCCCTCGGGGATAATACGCAGTATTTT. It translates to CASSESLGDNTQYF.

This clone showed up just once. This chain joins TRBV7-2 and TRBJ2-5, with 7 bases lining up with TRBD2. CDR1 is SGHTA and CDR2 is FQGNSA in the germline V gene. This CDR3 comprises 14 residues. Unmatched junction bases numbered 3, after V lost 1 base and J lost 4 bases. The CDR3 region has the DNA TGTGCCAGCAGCTTAGGTGCGGGGGTAGAGACCCAGTACTTC. It codes for CASSLGAGVETQYF.

V usage is TRBV2 and J usage is TRBJ1-2; the match to TRBD1 covers 7 bases. The CDR3 sequence is 12 residues long. CDR1 and CDR2 (germline): SNHLY, FYNNEI. The J segment lost 4 bases and the V segment lost 6 bases, leaving 2 bases of the junction unmatched. The CDR3 region has the DNA TGTGCCAGCAGGGGGGACAGCTATGGCTACACCTTC. As protein: CASRGDSYGYTF.

This chain uses TRBV30 with TRBJ2-1; 7 bases fit TRBD2. CDR3 length equals 15 residues. From germline, CDR1 is GTSNPN and CDR2 SVGIG (reference sequence). Trimming at V came to 4 bases and at J to 3 bases, leaving 9 bases not matched to a gene. The chain's CDR3 is CAWTLGGGVYNEQFF. The CDR3, as DNA: TGTGCCTGGACTCTCGGTGGGGGGGTCTACAATGAGCAGTTCTTC.

The genes are TRBV29-1 and TRBJ1-2, with 8 nucleotides matching TRBD1. CDR1 is SQVTM and CDR2 is ANQGSEA in the germline V gene. The CDR3 sequence is 15 residues long. Trimming cost V 1 base and J 4 bases; bases outside gene matches: 8. The CDR3 sequence is CSVEGSGGAVYGYTF. CDR3 bases: TGCAGCGTTGAAGGTTCAGGGGGCGCTGTCTATGGCTACACCTTC.

A remark on this clone: Other DNA sequences within the sample encode an identical CDR3. This chain connects TRBV6-5 to TRBJ1-1; D is perhaps TRBD1 (6 bases). Germline values: CDR1 MNHEY, CDR2 SVGAGI. V shed 6 bases and J shed 1 base, with 9 bases lying between them. The CDR3 is 13 amino acids. The CDR3 coding sequence is TGTGCCAGCAGCCCGGGACAGAACACTGAAGCTTTCTTT. Translated, it gives CASSPGQNTEAFF.

The V gene is TRBV25-1, the J gene TRBJ2-3, with 10 bases matching TRBD2. After removal of 5 bases from V and 4 bases from J, the junction contained 9 bases not matched to a gene. CDR3 size: 16 residues. The germline V gene has CDR1 MGHDK and CDR2 SYGVNS. The CDR3, as DNA: TGTGCCAGCAGTTCCGTAGCGGGGGGAAAAGCAGATACGCAGTATTTT. Its protein product is CASSSVAGGKADTQYF.

This chain joins TRBV5-8 and TRBJ1-2; D remains unclear. The germline gives CDR1 SGHTS, CDR2 YDEGEE. Trimming removed 4 bases at V and 5 bases at J, with 9 bases between. The CDR3 has 12 residues. The CDR3 protein is CASSATGYGYTF. CDR3 in DNA: TGTGCCAGCAGCGCAACGGGGTATGGCTACACCTTC.

The chain combines TRBV5-1 with TRBJ2-1; possibly TRBD2 for D (5 bases). V lost 2 bases to trimming and J lost 0 bases, with 9 bases between them. Per the germline V gene, CDR1 is SGHRS and CDR2 is YFSETQ. The CDR3 consists of 15 residues. In DNA, the CDR3 is TGCGCCAGCAGCTTTGGACTGCACTCCTACAATGAGCAGTTCTTC. Its translation: CASSFGLHSYNEQFF.

A single count supports this clone. The chain combines TRBV30 with TRBJ1-2; D is unclear. CDR3 size: 13 residues. Germline CDR1 and CDR2: GTSNPN and SVGIG (reference sequence). V lost 0 bases to trimming and J lost 2 bases, with 7 bases between them. CDR3: CAWSVLPNYGYTF. The CDR3 DNA follows: TGTGCCTGGAGTGTACTTCCGAACTATGGCTACACCTTC. Variable domain in full (rest from reference TRBV30 and TRBJ1-2): SQTIHQWPATLVQPVGSPLSLECTVEGTSNPNLYWYRQAAGRGLQLLFYSVGIGQISSEVPQNLSASRPQDRQFILSSKKLLLSDSGFYLCAWSVLPNYGYTFGSGTRLTVV.

The CDR3 spells CASSPPAGANTGELFF. CDR3 nucleotides: TGTGCCAGCTCACCCCCAGCGGGAGCGAACACCGGGGAGCTGTTTTTT. The chain is built from TRBV18 and TRBJ2-2, with 8 nucleotides matching TRBD2. With 3 bases clipped from V and 0 bases from J, the junction kept 3 bases outside the gene matches. From germline, CDR1 is KGHSH and CDR2 LQKENI. This CDR3 spans 16 amino acids.

The gene calls are TRBV30 and TRBJ2-5, with 7 bases that match TRBD1. This CDR3 region has 15 residues. CDR1 and CDR2 (germline): GTSNPN, SVGIG (reference sequence). Germline trimming cut 0 bases from V and 5 bases from J; bases unmatched to any gene: 9. The CDR3 nucleotides read TGTGCCTGGAGTGTTTCAACAGGGGTAGCGGAGACCCAGTACTTC. Amino acid sequence: CAWSVSTGVAETQYF.

V and J are TRBV28 and TRBJ2-3; 7 positions match TRBD2. V shed 5 bases and J 6 bases; nucleotides not matched to a gene: 23. The CDR3 has 19 residues. CDR1 MDHEN and CDR2 SYDVKM come from the germline V gene. The CDR3 protein is CASSAPLGLADGDADTQYF. The CDR3 bases are TGTGCCAGCAGTGCACCCCTGGGGCTAGCGGACGGGGATGCGGATACGCAGTATTTT.

This clone was counted a few times. The chain couples TRBV20-1 to TRBJ2-5; D not certain. Germline-derived CDR1 and CDR2 are DFQATT and SNEGSKA (reference sequence). This CDR3 is 9 amino acids long. V lost 6 bases, J lost 4 bases, and 3 bases lay in between. CDR3 bases: TGCAGTGCCGGAGAGACCCAGTACTTC. Its translation is CSAGETQYF.

The chain has TRBV7-8 and TRBJ2-7; 9 nucleotides align to TRBD2. CDR1 and CDR2 from the germline V gene are SGHVS and FQNEAQ. This CDR3 spans 14 amino acids. V was clipped by 3 bases and J by 4 bases; unmatched bases: 4. The DNA of the CDR3 is TGTGCCAGCAGCTTCTCTAGCGGGGTTTACGAGCAGTACTTC. Residues: CASSFSSGVYEQYF.

This chain connects TRBV7-8 to TRBJ1-5, with D maybe TRBD1 (6 bases). Germline CDR1 is SGHVS and CDR2 is FQNEAQ. CDR3 length equals 20 residues. Trimming removed 5 bases at V and 3 bases at J, with 29 bases between. CDR3 sequence: CASSARNKLQGRLLNQPQHF. CDR3 sequence (DNA): TGTGCCAGCAGCGCGCGGAATAAACTACAGGGCCGTCTCCTCAATCAGCCCCAGCATTTT. Drawing the rest from reference TRBV7-8 and TRBJ1-5, the complete variable domain is GAGVSQSPRYKVAKRGQDVALRCDPISGHVSLFWYQQALGQGPEFLTYFQNEAQLDKSGLPSDRFFAERPEGSVSTLKIQRTQQEDSAVYLCASSARNKLQGRLLNQPQHFGDGTRLSIL.